This T cell receptor (beta chain) was recorded in a study of T cell changes during pregnancy in multiple sclerosis (dated by TCRdb to about 2019). Concerning the study at large: The study examined how the T cell repertoire changed over the course of pregnancy in women with multiple sclerosis.

CDR1 and CDR2, looked up from the germline V gene, are MGHDK and SYGVNS. The CDR3 contains 13 residues, cysteine and phenylalanine counted. The only DNA kept is the CDR3, 39 bases in frame from the first base. The trim is 5 bases for V and 1 base for J, with a gap of 8 bases between the germline ends. Remarks on this clone: The antigen it binds to is not known. There are no base qualities to consult, and no much larger clone falls within one base.

The library was prepared using the immunoSEQ multiplex PCR assay. As stored in TCRdb, this immuneACCESS dataset retains in-frame rearrangements with V and J assigned. A fraction of the clones does not appear; measured against another copy, unresolved V genes explain less than half of the discrepancy, and the remainder lacks a known reason. The sample table holds 55,000 to 75,000 clones, of which 91% were seen once. About 2.3% of the sample lies in the top ten. Recombination joined TRBV25-1 with TRBJ1-1, with the D gene too uncertain to name. Sample: peripheral blood, taken in the third trimester of pregnancy. The clonotype comes from a female donor in good health, enrolled as a control in a pregnancy study. The DNA reads TGTGCCAGCAGTTTAGTTTCGAACACTGAAGCTTTCTTT. Its protein product is CASSLVSNTEAFF.